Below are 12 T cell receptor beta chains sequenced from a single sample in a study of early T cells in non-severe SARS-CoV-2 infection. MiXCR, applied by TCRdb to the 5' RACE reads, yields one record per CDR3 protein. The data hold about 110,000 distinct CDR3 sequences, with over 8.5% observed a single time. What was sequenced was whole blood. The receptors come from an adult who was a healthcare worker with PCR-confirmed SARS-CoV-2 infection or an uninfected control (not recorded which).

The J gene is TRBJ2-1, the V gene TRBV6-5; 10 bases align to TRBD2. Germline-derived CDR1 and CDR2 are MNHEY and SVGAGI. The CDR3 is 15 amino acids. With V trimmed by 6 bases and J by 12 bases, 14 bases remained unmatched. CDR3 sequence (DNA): TGTGCCAGCAGGGAAAGCGGGAGGGCGCTCAAATGGCAGTTCTTC. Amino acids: CASRESGRALKWQFF.

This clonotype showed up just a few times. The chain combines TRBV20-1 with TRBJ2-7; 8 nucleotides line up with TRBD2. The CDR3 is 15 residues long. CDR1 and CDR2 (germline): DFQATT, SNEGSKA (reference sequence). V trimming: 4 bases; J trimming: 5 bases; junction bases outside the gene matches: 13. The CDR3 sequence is CSANKDQGLGNEQYF. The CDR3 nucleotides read TGCAGTGCTAACAAGGACCAGGGACTAGGGAACGAGCAGTACTTC.

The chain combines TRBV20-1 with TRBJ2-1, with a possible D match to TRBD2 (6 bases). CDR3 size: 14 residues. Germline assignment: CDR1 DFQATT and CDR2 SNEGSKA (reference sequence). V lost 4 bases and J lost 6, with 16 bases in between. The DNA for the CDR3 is TGCAGTGCTATTCCGGGACTCCGACTCAATGAGCAGTTCTTC. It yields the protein CSAIPGLRLNEQFF.

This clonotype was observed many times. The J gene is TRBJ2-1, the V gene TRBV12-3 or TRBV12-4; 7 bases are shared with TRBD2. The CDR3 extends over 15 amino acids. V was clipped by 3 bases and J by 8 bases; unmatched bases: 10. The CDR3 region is CASSFSLGRVDEQFF. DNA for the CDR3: TGTGCCAGCAGTTTCTCCTTGGGGAGGGTCGATGAGCAGTTCTTC.

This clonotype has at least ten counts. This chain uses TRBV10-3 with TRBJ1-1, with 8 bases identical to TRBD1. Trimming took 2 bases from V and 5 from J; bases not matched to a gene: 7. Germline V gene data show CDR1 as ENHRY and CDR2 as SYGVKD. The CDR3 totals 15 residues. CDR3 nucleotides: TGTGCCATCAGTGAGCCCGGACAGGGCGATACTGAAGCTTTCTTT. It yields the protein CAISEPGQGDTEAFF.

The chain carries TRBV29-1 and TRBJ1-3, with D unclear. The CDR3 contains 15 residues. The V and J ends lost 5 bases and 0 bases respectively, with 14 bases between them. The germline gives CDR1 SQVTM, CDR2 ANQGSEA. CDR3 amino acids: CSVSSGGYSGNTIYF. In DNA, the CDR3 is TGCAGCGTTTCTTCGGGCGGCTACTCTGGAAACACCATATATTTT.

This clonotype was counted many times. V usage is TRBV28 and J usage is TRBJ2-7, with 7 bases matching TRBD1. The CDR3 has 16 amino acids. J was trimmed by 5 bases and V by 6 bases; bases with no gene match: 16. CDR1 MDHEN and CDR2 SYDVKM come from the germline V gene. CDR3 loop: CASSHGPGQILNEQYF. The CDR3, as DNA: TGTGCCAGCAGCCACGGGCCGGGACAGATACTTAACGAGCAGTACTTC. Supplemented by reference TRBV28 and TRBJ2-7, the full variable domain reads DVKVTQSSRYLVKRTGEKVFLECVQDMDHENMFWYRQDPGLGLRLIYFSYDVKMKEKGDIPEGYSVSREKKERFSLILESASTNQTSMYLCASSHGPGQILNEQYFGPGTRLTVT.

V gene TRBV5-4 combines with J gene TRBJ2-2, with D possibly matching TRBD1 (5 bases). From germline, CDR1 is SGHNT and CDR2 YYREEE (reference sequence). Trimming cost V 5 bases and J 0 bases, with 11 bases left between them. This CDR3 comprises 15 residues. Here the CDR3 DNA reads TGTGCCAGCAGGAAGGGGTCTTCGAACACCGGGGAGCTGTTTTTT. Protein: CASRKGSSNTGELFF.

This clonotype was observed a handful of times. CDR3 residues: CASRSHDTGELFF. DNA of the CDR3: TGTGCCAGTCGGAGTCACGACACCGGGGAGCTGTTTTTT. The V and J genes are TRBV19 and TRBJ2-2; no definite D call. V was cut by 8 bases and J by 3 bases, with 10 bases left in between. Germline V CDR1 and CDR2: LNHDA, SQIVND (reference sequence). This CDR3 comprises 13 residues.

Here the CDR3 reads CSVEDLQPTTPGQETPNTGELFF. CDR3 nucleotides: TGCAGCGTTGAAGATCTACAACCTACAACTCCGGGACAGGAAACTCCGAACACCGGGGAGCTGTTTTTT. The rearrangement joins TRBV29-1 to TRBJ2-2, with TRBD1 matching over 8 bases. The junction had 24 bases not matched to a gene; V was cut back by 0 bases and J by 0 bases. This CDR3 contains 23 residues. CDR1 and CDR2 from the germline V gene are SQVTM and ANQGSEA.

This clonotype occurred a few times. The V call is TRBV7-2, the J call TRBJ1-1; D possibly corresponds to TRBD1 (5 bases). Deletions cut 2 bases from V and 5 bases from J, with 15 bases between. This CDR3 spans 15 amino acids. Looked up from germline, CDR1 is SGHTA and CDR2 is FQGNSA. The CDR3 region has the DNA TGTGCCAGCAGCTTACTCACCCAGGGCATGACTGAAGCTTTCTTT. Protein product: CASSLLTQGMTEAFF.

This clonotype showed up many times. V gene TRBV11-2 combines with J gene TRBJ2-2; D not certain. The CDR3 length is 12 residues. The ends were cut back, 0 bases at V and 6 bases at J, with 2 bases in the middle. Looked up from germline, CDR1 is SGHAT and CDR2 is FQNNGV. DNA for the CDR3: TGTGCCAGCAGCTTAGAAGCCGGGGAGCTGTTTTTT. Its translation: CASSLEAGELFF. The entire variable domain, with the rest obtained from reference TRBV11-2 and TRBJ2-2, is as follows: EAGVAQSPRYKIIEKRQSVAFWCNPISGHATLYWYQQILGQGPKLLIQFQNNGVVDDSQLPKDRFSAERLKGVDSTLKIQPAKLEDSAVYLCASSLEAGELFFGEGSRLTVL.